This section outlines one TCR beta chain sequence together with its context. In germline, CDR1 is WNHNN, CDR2 SYGVQD (reference sequence). V was pared by 1 base and J by 6 bases, with 12 bases between. This CDR3 comprises 14 residues. The protocol was immunoSEQ multiplex PCR, while the TCRdb copy is restricted to in-frame clones and leaves out a portion. Here the sample spans 150,000 to 200,000 clones, around 79% being singletons. This specimen belongs to a study of blood T cell repertoires in COVID-19. Study-wide background: PBMCs, B-cell-depleted T cells, or T cells provided the cDNA or gDNA that made up the material.

The receptor comes from a woman aged 70-85 years with acute or convalescent COVID-19. The sequencing input was peripheral blood. The chain carries TRBV10-1 and TRBJ1-1, with D perhaps matching TRBD1 (5 bases). In nucleotides, the CDR3 is TGCGCCAGCAGTGAGTTGAGGCGGGACTCTGAAGCTTTCTTT. Protein sequence: CASSELRRDSEAFF.